The clone carrying this T cell receptor beta chain was seen a handful of times. The sample comes from a study of response to subunit inactivated influenza vaccine. From the RT-PCR reads, TCRdb called clonotypes with MiXCR, one entry per CDR3 protein. This table has 800,000 or so distinct CDR3 sequences, roughly 20% appearing once. Sequencing used PBMCs from blood, obtained about 5 days after vaccination. The receptor comes from a man in his fifties who received an inactivated influenza vaccine.

CDR3 in DNA: TGTGCCACCAGCAGCGGGACGTTGCTGCAGCCCCAGCATTTT. Its translation: CATSSGTLLQPQHF. The chain has TRBV15 and TRBJ1-5; D might be TRBD1 (5 bases). The germline V gene encodes CDR1 LNHNV and CDR2 YYDKDF (reference sequence). The V end lost 3 bases, the J end lost 7 bases, and 13 bases lay between the germline ends. The CDR3 length is 14 residues.